This T cell receptor (beta chain) was recorded in a study of blood T cell repertoires in COVID-19. Germline CDR1 reads SGHAT; CDR2 reads FQNNGV. Trimming at V came to 4 bases and at J to 8 bases, leaving 13 bases not matched to a gene. The CDR3 spans 17 residues. This clone was seen repeatedly, ten times or more. TCRdb's table, derived via immunoSEQ multiplex PCR, lists solely in-frame clones and lacks some. The sample lists under 300,000 clones, about 80% occurring once. The study counted Cohort 3 donors as recovered given two negative PCRs, clearance, or symptom resolution. The receptor's source is a man between 35 and 55 years old who had recovered from COVID-19. Input material: PBMCs or T cells enriched from blood (not recorded which). The chain links TRBV11-2 to TRBJ1-4; 10 nucleotides agree with TRBD1. This CDR3 reads CASSSDRDRGDQEKLFF. The CDR3 DNA reads TGTGCCAGCAGCTCCGACCGGGACAGGGGAGATCAAGAAAAACTGTTTTTT.